This T cell receptor (beta chain) was captured by sequencing in a study of vaccination and CD4 T cells after COVID-19 (dated by TCRdb to between 2021 and 2024). Regarding the study in general: Six males and four females were included in the convalescent cohort, with two Hispanic individuals, seven Caucasians, two Asians and one multiracial person represented. Participants received two doses of either the Pfizer-BioNTech BNT162b2 vaccine (n=8) or the Moderna mRNA-1273 vaccine (n=2). Post-COVID blood samples from convalescent patients were collected a median of about 110 days after diagnosis, with a range of 35 to 161 days. Post-vaccine blood samples were collected a median of around 2.5 months after the second vaccine dose, ranging from about 13 to 241 days. For stimulating the cultures, overlapping spike peptide pools were used, derived from SARS-CoV-2 as well as from the common cold coronaviruses HCoV-NL63, HCoV-OC43 and HCoV-229E. Control cultures received a CEFX viral epitope pool as the positive control, an HIV-1 Nef peptide pool as the negative control, or no peptide. In over 8 COVID-19 convalescent patients and 4 infection-naive healthy vaccine recipients, researchers compared the spike-specific CD4+ TCR repertoire from before mRNA vaccination with the repertoire from after. In an earlier paper using these donors, memory CD4+ T cell crossreactivity between SARS-CoV-2 and common cold coronavirus spike proteins was assessed at the TCR clonotype level.

Read against the paper, the sample's treatment or condition label means: roughly 10-day PBMC culture with coronavirus spike peptide pools or control peptides (ViraFEST assay). CD4+ T cells from unexposed donors were collected before the COVID-19 pandemic (2011-2018). The study used the ViraFEST assay, which expanded antigen-specific T cells with peptide pools and then identified expanded clonotypes by TCR sequencing. Approximately 2.1 million PBMCs per well were cultured in IMDM with approximately 5% human AB serum and roughly 10 IU/ml IL-2, plus 10 ug/ml peptide pools. Half of the culture medium was replaced with fresh IL-2-containing medium on days 3 and 7. After 9 to 10 days of culture, CD4+ T cells were isolated by negative selection using the EasySep CD4+ T cell isolation kit. As far as cell numbers permitted, CD4+ T cells from unexposed donors were tested for reactivity against SARS-CoV-2 S and N as well as four spike pools from common cold coronaviruses. Ficoll-Paque Plus gradient centrifugation was used to isolate PBMCs from whole blood, and the isolated PBMCs were then either used fresh or cryopreserved at -140C. Triplicate wells were generally used for each culture condition. The leukapheresis product for the unexposed donors was obtained through commercial purchase.

This clonotype was detected only a few times. Which antigen it targets is not known. Base-call qualities are not available, and no considerably larger clone is one nucleotide away. From the cysteine through the phenylalanine, the CDR3 covers 16 amino acids. Left in the record is the CDR3 DNA by itself, 48 bases read in frame from the first base. At the junction V is shortened by 1 base and J by 4 bases; bases outside the gene matches: 3. From a lookup of the germline V gene, CDR1 and CDR2 are KGHDR and SFDVKD. The paper's findings and limits, for the study overall: In convalescent patients, a median about 84% of post-vaccine SARS-CoV-2-reactive clones were detected only after vaccination, and vaccine-specific priming was suggested by this finding. Of the vaccine-specific clones in convalescent patients, 304 of 307, or nearly all, reacted only to SARS-CoV-2 spike and did not cross-react with common cold coronaviruses. Relatively few convalescent patients were included in the study, and early timepoints after natural infection were not analyzed. An increase in the median number of SARS-CoV-2-reactive clonotypes from around 20 after infection to roughly 38 after vaccination was observed, but the change was not found to be significant.

Libraries were built with PCR. At the Johns Hopkins FTIC core, DNA from the cultured CD4+ T cells underwent TCR sequencing with the Oncomine TCR Beta short-read assay. The QIAamp micro DNA kit was used to extract genomic DNA from the cultured CD4+ T cells. The Oncomine TCR Beta libraries from cultured CD4+ T cells were pooled using unique dual indexes and then sequenced on an Illumina iSeq 100. As for the authors' bioinformatics: Non-productive sequences were removed, and CDR3s not starting with C, not ending with F or W, or shorter than 7 amino acids were discarded. The MANAFEST web application identified antigen-specific clonotypes by comparing peptide-stimulated wells against reference wells and other culture wells. To be called positive, a clone needed an FDR below 0.05, an odds ratio above 5, and a productive frequency above 0.1% in at least two of three replicate wells. A clonotype was classed as cross-reactive if the clonotype showed significant expansion both in SARS-CoV-2 spike wells and in at least one common cold coronavirus spike condition. Levenshtein distances (stringdist) and unrooted phylogenetic trees (ape) in R version 3.6.1 were used to assess CDR3 homology. TCRdb itself trimmed the public reads at Q25 with fastp, ran MiXCR and retained productive beta chains. Each CDR3 protein appears once, grouped with its most common genes and DNA. V and J calls and clone size were set by TCRdb, not the authors. The table for this sample lists 7,000 to 8,500 distinct CDR3 sequences; 56% of them were counted only once. The ten largest clones capture around 12% of the sample.

The chain is encoded by TRBV24-1 joined to TRBJ2-2, with 9 middle bases fitting TRBD1. Specimen: CD4+ T cells from blood, cultured in vitro. The receptor comes from a human donor in good health. The nucleotide sequence reads TGTGCCACCAGTGATTTTGAGACAGGGGGCACCGGGGAGCTGTTTTTT. Translation gives CATSDFETGGTGELFF.